The 2 T cell receptor beta chains below all came from one sample that was sequenced in a study of read filtering for tumor transcriptome and immune sequencing. Molecular barcoded adaptors covering alpha/delta and beta/gamma chains were used on about 0.4 ug RNA. MiXCR, run by TCRdb on the reads, gives a single entry per CDR3 protein. The sample carries about 86,000 distinct CDR3 sequences, approximately 13% recorded once. Material: a population of CD138-negative cells sorted from bone marrow. These receptors were obtained from a donor over 35 with multiple myeloma.

This clonotype occurred a few times. CDR3: CASSSLVGLTTDTQYF. In DNA, the CDR3 is TGTGCCAGCAGTTCACTAGTTGGCTTAACCACAGATACGCAGTATTTT. This chain links TRBV11-1 with TRBJ2-3; the D gene is possibly TRBD2 (5 bases). Germline V CDR1 and CDR2: SGHAT, FQDESV (reference sequence). CDR3 length: 16 amino acids. The V and J ends lost 6 bases and 2 bases respectively, with 18 bases between them.

Concerning this clonotype itself: A much larger clone differs by one base, so this may be a read error. The V call is TRBV12-3 or TRBV12-4, the J call TRBJ1-5; D gene uncertain. CDR3 length: 14 residues. V was trimmed by 2 bases and J by 8 bases, leaving 13 bases between them. Here the CDR3 reads CASSLRVGKKPQHF. CDR3 nucleotides: TGTGCCAGCAGTTTAAGGGTCGGGAAGAAGCCCCAGCATTTT.